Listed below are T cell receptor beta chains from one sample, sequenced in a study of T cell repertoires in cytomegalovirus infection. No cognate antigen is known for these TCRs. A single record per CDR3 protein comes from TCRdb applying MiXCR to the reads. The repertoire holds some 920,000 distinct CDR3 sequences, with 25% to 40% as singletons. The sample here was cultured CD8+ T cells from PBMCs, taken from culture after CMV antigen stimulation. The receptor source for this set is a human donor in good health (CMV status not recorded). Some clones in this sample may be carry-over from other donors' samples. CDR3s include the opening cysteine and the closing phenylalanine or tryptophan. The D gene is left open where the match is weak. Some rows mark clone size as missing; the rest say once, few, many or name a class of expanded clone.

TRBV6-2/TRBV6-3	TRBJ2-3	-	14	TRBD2	TGTGCCAGCTCCAGCGGGGGGACCGCAGATACGCAGTATTTT	CASSSGGTADTQYF
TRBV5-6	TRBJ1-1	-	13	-	TGTGCCAGCAGCTTGATTGCGGACACTGAAGCTTTCTTT	CASSLIADTEAFF
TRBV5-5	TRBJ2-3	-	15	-	TGTGCCAGCAGTCCCAGTGCAGCTAGCACAGATACGCAGTATTTT	CASSPSAASTDTQYF
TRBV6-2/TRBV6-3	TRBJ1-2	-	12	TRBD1	TGTGCCAGCGAGGGACAGGCGAGGGGCTACACCTTC	CASEGQARGYTF
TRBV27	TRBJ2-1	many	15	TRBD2	TGTGCCAGCAGCTTATTGGGGGGGGGCTACAATGAGCAGTTCTTC	CASSLLGGGYNEQFF
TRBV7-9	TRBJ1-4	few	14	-	TGTGCCAGCAGCTTAGATCAGGAGAATGAAAAACTGTTTTTT	CASSLDQENEKLFF
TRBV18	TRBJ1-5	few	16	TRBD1	TGTGCCAGCTCACAAAAACAGGGGACTAGCAATCAGCCCCAGCATTTT	CASSQKQGTSNQPQHF
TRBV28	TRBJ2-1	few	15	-	TGTGCCAGCAGTGTCTCCGGGACTGTTCACAATGAGCAGTTCTTC	CASSVSGTVHNEQFF
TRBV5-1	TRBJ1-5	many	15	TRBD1	TGTGCCAGCAGCTTGGAAGGGGGCGGCAATCAGCCCCAGCATTTT	CASSLEGGGNQPQHF
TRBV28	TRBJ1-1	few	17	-	TGTGCCAGCAGTCCCCCCTTTAATACAGGGTATAACACTGAAGCTTTCTTT	CASSPPFNTGYNTEAFF
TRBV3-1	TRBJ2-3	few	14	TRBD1	TGTGCCAGCAGCGTTAGGGGGCCGGAAGATACGCAGTATTTT	CASSVRGPEDTQYF
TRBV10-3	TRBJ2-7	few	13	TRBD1	TGTGCCATCAAATGGGACAGATCCTACGAGCAGTACTTC	CAIKWDRSYEQYF
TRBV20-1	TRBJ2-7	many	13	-	TGCAGTGCTAGCCGCCAGGGTAGCCACGAGCAGTACTTC	CSASRQGSHEQYF
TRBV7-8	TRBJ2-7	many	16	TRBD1	TGTGCCAGCAGCTCGTATTCCGGGACAGGGGCGGGGGAGCAGTACTTC	CASSSYSGTGAGEQYF
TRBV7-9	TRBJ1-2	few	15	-	TGTGCCAGCAGCGACGGAGATTCCGCAAACTATGGCTACACCTTC	CASSDGDSANYGYTF
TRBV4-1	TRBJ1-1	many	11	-	TGCGCCAGCAGCCGATCCACTGAAGCTTTCTTT	CASSRSTEAFF
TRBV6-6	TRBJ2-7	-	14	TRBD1	TGTGCCAGCAGACGACAGGGTAGTATCCACGAGCAGTACTTC	CASRRQGSIHEQYF
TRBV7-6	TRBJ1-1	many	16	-	TGTGCCAGCAGTTCATTCGGGGGGCCTATGAACACTGAAGCTTTCTTT	CASSSFGGPMNTEAFF
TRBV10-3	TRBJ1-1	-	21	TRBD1	TGTGCCATCAAGATCCTTCGGGCCATTGGGACAGGGGCTCACATGAACACTAAAGCTTTCTTT	CAIKILRAIGTGAHMNTKAFF
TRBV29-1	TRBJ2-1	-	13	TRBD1	TGCAGCGTTTATGGACAGGAGAACAATGAGCAGTTCTTC	CSVYGQENNEQFF
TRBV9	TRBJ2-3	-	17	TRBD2	TGTGCCAGCAGCACGGGACTAGCGGGACCCGTCACAGATACGCAGTATTTT	CASSTGLAGPVTDTQYF
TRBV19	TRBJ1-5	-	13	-	TGTGCCAGTCAAAGGGGGTTTGGGCTGCCCCAGCATTTT	CASQRGFGLPQHF
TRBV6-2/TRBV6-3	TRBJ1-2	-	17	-	TGTGCCAGCAGTTATGAGGGACTCTCAAATGCTCTTAATGGCTACACCTTC	CASSYEGLSNALNGYTF
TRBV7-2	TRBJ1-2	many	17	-	TGTGCCAGCAGCTTAGCGAGGAAGGGGGGGGGAGACTATGGCTACACCTTC	CASSLARKGGGDYGYTF
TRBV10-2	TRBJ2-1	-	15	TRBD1	TGCGCCAGCAGTGAAGTGGGACAGGGGTTGCATGAGCAGTTCTTC	CASSEVGQGLHEQFF
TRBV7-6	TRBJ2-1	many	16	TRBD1	TGTGCCAGCAGCTTAACCGGACAGGGTTTCTACAATGAGCAGTTCTTC	CASSLTGQGFYNEQFF
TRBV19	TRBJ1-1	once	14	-	TGTGCCAGTAGTATATCGACTGCGGGCACTGAAGCTTTCTTT	CASSISTAGTEAFF
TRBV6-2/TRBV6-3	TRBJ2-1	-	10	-	TGTGCCAGGGGCTACAATGAGCAGTTCTTC	CARGYNEQFF